This T cell receptor (beta chain) was retrieved from a study of beta chain features in type 1 diabetes. By way of CD45RO/CCR7/CD25/CD127/CD95/CD27, the CD4+ regulatory, stem cell-like memory, central memory and naive cells were sorted. The authors obtained over 95% purity in all sorted populations. Reverse transcription of all isolated RNA meant that expressed TCRB transcripts were sequenced. About 3.7 million reads, on average, came from each naive, central memory and regulatory T cell sample. Profiling relied on immunoSEQ multiplex PCR, and the TCRdb table lists in-frame clones only, not all of them. This repertoire shows 120,000 to 150,000 clones, around 7% found once; its top ten account for 1.3% to 1.5%. This sequence originates from a woman aged 25 to 39 in good health. Sequencing was performed on central memory CD4+ T cells from blood.

The CDR3 loop is CASSETGAGANVLTF. CDR3 in DNA: TGTGCCAGCAGTGAGACAGGTGCTGGGGCCAACGTCCTGACTTTC. The gene calls are TRBV2 and TRBJ2-6; TRBD1 might be the D (6 bases). Germline CDR1 SNHLY, CDR2 FYNNEI. V shed 3 bases and J shed 2 bases, with 8 bases lying between them. This CDR3 is built from 15 residues.